Listed below are T cell receptor beta chains from one sample, sequenced in a study of shared clonotypes between healthy human individuals. Clones were read by immunoSEQ multiplex PCR, and TCRdb kept only the in-frame ones, dropping some. The sample contains about 2.2 million clones, just under 95% of which appear only once. Sequenced material: naive CD8+ T cells from PBMCs. The source of these receptors is a young man in good health. Some clones in this sample may be carry-over from other donors' samples. Both conserved end residues are trimmed from each CDR3. The order of the fields is J gene, V gene, CDR3 protein.

J: TRBJ1-2; V: TRBV19; CDR3: ASSIDFGGGTEDYGYT
J: TRBJ2-1; V: TRBV7-8; CDR3: ASSPFGGINEQF
J: TRBJ2-1; V: TRBV6-5; CDR3: ASSPGRRYNEQF
J: TRBJ2-2; V: TRBV10-1; CDR3: ASSEGKPGTRDTGELF
J: TRBJ2-1; V: TRBV25-1; CDR3: ASSSGLNNNEQF
J: TRBJ1-1; V: TRBV28; CDR3: ASSLVWATEAF
J: TRBJ2-7; V: TRBV6-5; CDR3: ASSYRAGGPVSEQY
J: TRBJ2-3; V: TRBV27; CDR3: ASSSSAGGRDTQY
J: TRBJ2-1; V: TRBV9; CDR3: ASSDSGRPYNEQF
J: TRBJ1-1; V: TRBV28; CDR3: ASSFTQVWGEAF
J: TRBJ2-1; V: TRBV7-9; CDR3: ASSGRGNEQF
J: TRBJ2-7; V: TRBV6-5; CDR3: ASSAQGGSYEQY
J: TRBJ2-3; V: TRBV30; CDR3: AWSDRASEDTDTQY
J: TRBJ1-2; V: TRBV6-8; CDR3: ASSYLGPAYGYT
J: TRBJ2-7; V: TRBV30; CDR3: AWTLGRSSYEQY
J: TRBJ2-5; V: TRBV13; CDR3: ASSLVSSGFDQY
J: TRBJ2-7; V: TRBV5-4; CDR3: ASSPKGGYEQY
J: TRBJ2-7; V: TRBV5-8; CDR3: ASSLGQYTYEQY
J: TRBJ2-1; V: TRBV7-9; CDR3: ASSLVSGGGHNEQF
J: TRBJ2-1; V: TRBV7-8; CDR3: ASSLVPGTSGFNNEQF
J: TRBJ2-1; V: TRBV27; CDR3: ASRHTSDSSYNEQF
J: TRBJ2-7; V: TRBV10-2; CDR3: ASSQLLRRYEQY
J: TRBJ1-3; V: TRBV14; CDR3: ASSLQGAGGNTIY
J: TRBJ1-2; V: TRBV4-1; CDR3: ASSQSVGFDYGYT
J: TRBJ1-5; V: TRBV27; CDR3: ASGDGENQPQH
J: TRBJ1-2; V: TRBV29-1; CDR3: SVETHPNYGYT
J: TRBJ2-5; V: TRBV11-1; CDR3: ASSDEASLQETQY
J: TRBJ1-4; V: TRBV10-3; CDR3: AISESPAGNEKLF
J: TRBJ2-5; V: TRBV11-3; CDR3: ASSLEPRGTRDKETQY
J: TRBJ2-5; V: TRBV5-6; CDR3: ASSLSGDGLRGTQY
J: TRBJ2-5; V: TRBV7-8; CDR3: ASSTTGGQETQY
J: TRBJ2-1; V: TRBV9; CDR3: ASSVEGLPNEQF
J: TRBJ2-1; V: TRBV12-5; CDR3: ASGLGTGTDNEQF
J: TRBJ2-1; V: TRBV27; CDR3: ASSPQLAGAYNEQF
J: TRBJ2-4; V: TRBV25-1; CDR3: ASSDSDRIQY
J: TRBJ2-7; V: TRBV6-1; CDR3: ASSDSRGPWAGEQY
J: TRBJ1-4; V: TRBV19; CDR3: ASSISQGATNEKLF
J: TRBJ2-7; V: TRBV11-2; CDR3: ASSLVLDRLPRQY
J: TRBJ2-1; V: TRBV2; CDR3: ASEPREGNEQF
J: TRBJ1-5; V: TRBV11-2; CDR3: ASSLGGVTGVVQPQH
J: TRBJ2-1; V: TRBV27; CDR3: ASGLLTGGSNEQF
J: TRBJ2-3; V: TRBV7-2; CDR3: ASSAQRDGPRGDTQY
J: TRBJ2-1; V: TRBV6-1; CDR3: ASSEALLKDEQF
J: TRBJ2-7; V: TRBV6-6; CDR3: ASSYSASRHEQY
J: TRBJ1-1; V: TRBV4-1; CDR3: ASSQAWELEAF
J: TRBJ2-7; V: TRBV5-5; CDR3: ASSPLDRINYEQY
J: TRBJ1-1; V: TRBV28; CDR3: ASSLIGEQNTEAF
J: TRBJ2-1; V: TRBV4-3; CDR3: ASSQGLAGGYNEQF
J: TRBJ2-7; V: TRBV6-1; CDR3: ASSVRTVIHEQY
J: TRBJ1-5; V: TRBV9; CDR3: ASSVGGVPDQPQH
J: TRBJ1-1; V: TRBV5-6; CDR3: ASSFRETTEAF
J: TRBJ1-5; V: TRBV6-1; CDR3: ASSDRQVSNQPQH
J: TRBJ1-2; V: TRBV30; CDR3: AWSVVGPYGYT
J: TRBJ2-3; V: TRBV5-1; CDR3: ASSWGDSDTDTQY
J: TRBJ2-5; V: TRBV11-1; CDR3: ASSLSSRETQY
J: TRBJ2-2; V: TRBV1; CDR3: TSSQARGQDVF